These T cell receptor beta chains were read from a single sample in a study of blood T cell repertoires in COVID-19. The data were produced by immunoSEQ multiplex PCR, yet TCRdb's version contains in-frame clones alone and is incomplete. The table has about 310,000 clones, 90% seen once. The sequencing sample was made of peripheral blood. The source of these receptors is a woman between 35 and 50 years old with COVID-19, enrolled during active disease. CDR3s include the opening cysteine and the closing phenylalanine or tryptophan. Each record gives: clone size, J gene, V gene, D gene, CDR3 DNA, CDR3 protein. The D gene is left open where the match is weak. Clone sizes are given selectively: once, few, many, or a class where the clone is expanded.

>NA|TRBJ1-1|TRBV28|NA
TGTGCCAGCAGTTCCCTGACACCCGTGGGCGCTTTCTTT
CASSSLTPVGAFF
>NA|TRBJ2-2|TRBV7-2|TRBD1
TGTGCCAGCAGCCACAGGGGGGCGGGGTTGAACACCGGGGAGCTGTTTTTT
CASSHRGAGLNTGELFF
>NA|TRBJ2-1|TRBV4-3|NA
TGCGCCAGCAGCCAAGTTGCGGGGATCCACAATGAGCAGTTCTTC
CASSQVAGIHNEQFF
>once|TRBJ2-2|TRBV21-1|NA
TGTGCCAGCAGCCGAATGACTAGCGGGAGGGAGGACACCGGGGAGCTGTTTTTT
CASSRMTSGREDTGELFF
>NA|TRBJ1-6|TRBV27|NA
TGTGCCAGCAGTTTCGCAGGGAATAATTCACCCCTCCACTTT
CASSFAGNNSPLHF
>NA|TRBJ2-3|TRBV6-4|NA
TGTGCCAGCAGTGACCTGACAGGCGGGGATACGCAGTATTTT
CASSDLTGGDTQYF
>NA|TRBJ2-2|TRBV27|NA
TGTGCCAGCAGCTCATTCGGGACACCGGTTCGGTACGGGGAGCTGTTTTTT
CASSSFGTPVRYGELFF
>NA|TRBJ1-2|TRBV15|TRBD1
TGTGCCACCAGCGGCGCCGGGACAGGGACGGGCTACACCTTC
CATSGAGTGTGYTF
>NA|TRBJ1-2|TRBV27|NA
TGTGCCAGCAGTCCCTTAAGGGGGGGTTATGGCTACACCTTC
CASSPLRGGYGYTF
>NA|TRBJ2-7|TRBV28|TRBD1
TGTGCCAGCAGCAACGGGGACAGTTTCTTTGAGCAGTACTTC
CASSNGDSFFEQYF
>NA|TRBJ1-3|TRBV19|TRBD1
TGTGCCAGTTCCGTTACAGGGGTTTACGGAAACACCATATATTTT
CASSVTGVYGNTIYF
>NA|TRBJ2-6|TRBV28|NA
TGTGCCAGCACCTATACAGGGTCTGGGGCCAACGTCCTGACTTTC
CASTYTGSGANVLTF
>NA|TRBJ2-1|TRBV3-1/TRBV3-2|NA
TGTGCCAGCAGCCAAGATCTGGGACACCGATACAATGAGCAGTTCTTC
CASSQDLGHRYNEQFF
>NA|TRBJ1-3|TRBV29-1|NA
TGCAGCGTTGAAGATCTAGGACGGAGGCCTGGAAACACCATATATTTT
CSVEDLGRRPGNTIYF
>NA|TRBJ2-3|TRBV5-6|TRBD2
TGTGCCAGCAGCCCCGGCCGGAGCGGGGTTCTCCCCACAGATACGCAGTATTTT
CASSPGRSGVLPTDTQYF
>once|TRBJ1-5|TRBV27|NA
TGTGCCAGCAGTTTATCTCCTTTTCAGCCCCAGCATTTT
CASSLSPFQPQHF
>NA|TRBJ1-3|TRBV25-1|NA
TGTGCCAGCAGTGAATATTTGGACAGCAGCTCTGGAAACACCATATATTTT
CASSEYLDSSSGNTIYF
>NA|TRBJ2-3|TRBV4-3|NA
TGCGCCAGCAGCCCATCACTAGGATCTGCAGATACGCAGTATTTT
CASSPSLGSADTQYF
>NA|TRBJ2-5|TRBV7-6|NA
TGTGCCAGCAGCTTGGGAAGGGGACAACTAGAGACCCAGTACTTC
CASSLGRGQLETQYF
>once|TRBJ1-1|TRBV5-1|NA
TGCGCCAGCAGTTTGGATGTCAGGGAGGGGACTGAAGCTTTCTTT
CASSLDVREGTEAFF
>once|TRBJ1-2|TRBV6-5|TRBD1
TGTGCCAGCAGTCGAACAGGGGGCGATGGCTACACCTTC
CASSRTGGDGYTF
>NA|TRBJ1-6|TRBV7-2|NA
TGTGCCAGCAGCCTAATGGGAGGACTCGTCTACTCACCCCTCCACTTT
CASSLMGGLVYSPLHF
>NA|TRBJ1-5|TRBV2|NA
TGTGCCAGCAGGGATTACAGGGCAAGTCAGCCCCAGCATTTT
CASRDYRASQPQHF
>NA|TRBJ1-1|TRBV6-2/TRBV6-3|NA
TGTGCCAGCAGTTACCTCTCGTACAGGAGATCCACTGAAGCTTTCTTT
CASSYLSYRRSTEAFF
>NA|TRBJ1-6|TRBV28|NA
TGTGCCAGCAGGGTGGTGGGGAAGGGGATCTCCTATAATTCACCCCTCCACTTT
CASRVVGKGISYNSPLHF
>NA|TRBJ1-1|TRBV19|NA
TGTGCCAGTAGGGACAATCAGGGGTGGGGCACTGAAGCTTTCTTT
CASRDNQGWGTEAFF
>NA|TRBJ1-1|TRBV6-4|NA
TGTGCCAGCAGGAGACACCCGAACACTGAAGCTTTCTTT
CASRRHPNTEAFF
>NA|TRBJ1-1|TRBV19|TRBD1
TGTGCCAGCAAGGACAGGGACACTGAAGCTTTCTTT
CASKDRDTEAFF
>NA|TRBJ2-3|TRBV6-2/TRBV6-3|NA
TGTGCCAGCAGTCTCCGCCCGAGTGGAGTCACAGATACGCAGTATTTT
CASSLRPSGVTDTQYF
>NA|TRBJ2-3|TRBV5-1|TRBD1
TGCGCCAGCAGCCGGGACAGCGCCACAGATACGCAGTATTTT
CASSRDSATDTQYF
>once|TRBJ1-2|TRBV18|TRBD1
TGTGCCAGCCGGACAGGGGAAAGTAGCTACACCTTC
CASRTGESSYTF
>NA|TRBJ1-2|TRBV6-5|NA
TGTGCCAGCAGTTACACAGGGTCCGATGGCTACACCTTC
CASSYTGSDGYTF
>NA|TRBJ2-5|TRBV19|TRBD2
TGTGCCAGTAGTATTGCGGGGGTGGGACCAGGGGAGACCCAGTACTTC
CASSIAGVGPGETQYF
>NA|TRBJ2-1|TRBV7-3|NA
TGTGCCAGCAGCTCCGGGTCTGAGCAGTTCTTC
CASSSGSEQFF
>NA|TRBJ2-1|TRBV19|TRBD1
TGTGCCAGTAGTAAAGCCGGGACAGGGATTTACAATGAGCAGTTCTTC
CASSKAGTGIYNEQFF
>NA|TRBJ2-1|TRBV7-2|TRBD1
TGTGCCAGCAGCCTGACAGGGGGCGGGTACAATGAGCAGTTCTTC
CASSLTGGGYNEQFF
>NA|TRBJ2-3|TRBV20-1|NA
TGCAGTGCTAGTGACTTGAGAGGCACGGATACGCAGTATTTT
CSASDLRGTDTQYF
>NA|TRBJ1-4|TRBV18|NA
TGTGCCAGCTCACCAAGGGAGGAGGGTGCACTGTTTTTT
CASSPREEGALFF
>NA|TRBJ2-3|TRBV7-3|NA
TGTGCCAGCAGCTTCAGGTCTGGCGCAGATACGCAGTATTTT
CASSFRSGADTQYF
>NA|TRBJ2-5|TRBV6-5|NA
TGTGCCAGCAGTTACTCCGCGAGGCAGGGCGAGACCCAGTACTTC
CASSYSARQGETQYF
>NA|TRBJ1-2|TRBV9|TRBD1
TGTGCCAGCAGCCCCACGACAGGGGATGGCTACACCTTC
CASSPTTGDGYTF
>NA|TRBJ2-1|TRBV9|TRBD2
TGTGCCAGCAGCGTAGGAGATAGCGGGGGGACACTCAAATCCAATGAGCAGTTCTTC
CASSVGDSGGTLKSNEQFF
>NA|TRBJ2-7|TRBV6-2/TRBV6-3|TRBD1
TGTGCCAGCAACCCGCGGACAGGGGGAGGCGAGCAGTACTTC
CASNPRTGGGEQYF
>NA|TRBJ2-1|TRBV6-4|NA
TGTGCCAGCAGTTTAGAGGAATACAATGAGCAGTTCTTC
CASSLEEYNEQFF
>NA|TRBJ1-5|TRBV4-1|NA
TGCGCCAGCAGCCAAGAGCCGGAGGAAGCGGGCAATCAGCCCCAGCATTTT
CASSQEPEEAGNQPQHF
>NA|TRBJ1-5|TRBV27|TRBD1
TGTGCCAGCAGTACAGGGGGCGTGGGGCAGCCCCAGCATTTT
CASSTGGVGQPQHF
>NA|TRBJ2-5|TRBV5-3|TRBD2
TGTGCCAGAAGCTTATCGTCTGGGAGGGTAACCCAAGAGACCCAGTACTTC
CARSLSSGRVTQETQYF
>NA|TRBJ1-6|TRBV14|NA
TGTGCCAGCAGCCAAGGCCGGGAGTATTCACCCCTCCACTTT
CASSQGREYSPLHF
>NA|TRBJ2-1|TRBV3-1/TRBV3-2|NA
TGTGCCAGCAGTCTCAGGTTCAATGAGCAGTTCTTC
CASSLRFNEQFF
>NA|TRBJ1-2|TRBV30|NA
TGTGCCTGGAGTCCGGGTCCCTCTAACTATGGCTACACCTTC
CAWSPGPSNYGYTF
>NA|TRBJ1-1|TRBV30|NA
TGTGCCTCACGCCGGGGGGGCACTGAAGCTTTCTTT
CASRRGGTEAFF
>NA|TRBJ2-2|TRBV4-1|NA
TGCGCCAGCAGCCAAAGGGGGGCTGCGGGAGTCGGGGAGCTGTTTTTT
CASSQRGAAGVGELFF